This T cell receptor beta chain was recovered during a study of T cell responses to AZD1222 COVID-19 vaccine. Study results and caveats: Following two doses of AZD1222, Spike-specific TCR breadth and depth rose. Unmutated regions of variants are reportedly targeted by nearly half of spike-specific TCRs. The donor group comprised mostly white British people and more females; the analysis possibly underestimated clonal diversity. In all cases, repertoires were sampled only after the peak T cell response.

A word on this clone: Its cognate antigen is unknown.

CDR1 MNHEY and CDR2 SMNVEV come from the germline V gene (reference sequence). V lost 5 bases and J lost 4, with 17 bases in between. CDR3 size: 15 residues. The repertoire was sequenced with immunoSEQ multiplex PCR; TCRdb's copy has only in-frame clones and lacks some. The data show roughly 140,000 clones, roughly 90% seen once. Material: peripheral blood, obtained 28 days after the second AZD1222 dose. The receptor comes from an adult who received the AZD1222 COVID-19 vaccine. The chain employs TRBV27 and TRBJ1-1, with D maybe TRBD1 (5 bases). DNA for the CDR3: TGTGCCAGCAGTACGAAACAGGTGGGGGGCACTGAAGCTTTCTTT. Translating it yields CASSTKQVGGTEAFF.